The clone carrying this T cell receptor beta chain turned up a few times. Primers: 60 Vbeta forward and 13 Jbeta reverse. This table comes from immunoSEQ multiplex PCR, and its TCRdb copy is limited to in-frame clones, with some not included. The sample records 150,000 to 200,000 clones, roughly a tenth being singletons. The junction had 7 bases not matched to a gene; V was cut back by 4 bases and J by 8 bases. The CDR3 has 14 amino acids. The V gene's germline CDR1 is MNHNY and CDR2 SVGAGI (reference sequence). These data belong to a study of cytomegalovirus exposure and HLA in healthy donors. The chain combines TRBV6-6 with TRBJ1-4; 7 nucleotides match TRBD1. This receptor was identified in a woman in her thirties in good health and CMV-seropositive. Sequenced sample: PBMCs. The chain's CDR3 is CASSSQGLGEKLFF. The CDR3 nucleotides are TGTGCCAGCAGTTCACAGGGGCTCGGGGAAAAACTGTTTTTT.